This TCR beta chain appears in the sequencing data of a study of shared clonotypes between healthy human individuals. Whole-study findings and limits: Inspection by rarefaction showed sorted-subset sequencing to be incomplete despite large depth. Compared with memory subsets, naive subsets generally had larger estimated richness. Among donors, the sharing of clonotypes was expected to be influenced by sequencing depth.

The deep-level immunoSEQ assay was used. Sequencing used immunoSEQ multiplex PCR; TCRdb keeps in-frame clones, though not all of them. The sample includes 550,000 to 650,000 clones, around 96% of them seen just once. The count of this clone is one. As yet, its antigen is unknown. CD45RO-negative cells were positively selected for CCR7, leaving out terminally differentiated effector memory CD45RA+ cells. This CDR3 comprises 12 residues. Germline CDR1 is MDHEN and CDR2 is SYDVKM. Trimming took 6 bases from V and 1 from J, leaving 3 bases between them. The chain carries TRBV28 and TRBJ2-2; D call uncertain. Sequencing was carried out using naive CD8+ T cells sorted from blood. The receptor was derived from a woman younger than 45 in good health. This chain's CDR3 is CASRKNTGELFF. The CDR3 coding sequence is TGTGCCAGCAGGAAGAACACCGGGGAGCTGTTTTTT.